This TCR beta chain was sequenced for a study of IL-17A CD8 T cells in psoriatic arthritis synovium. With regard to the full study: The goal of the study was to define the phenotype, molecular profile and function of synovial IL-17A+CD8+ T cells in psoriatic arthritis pathogenesis.

There are 14 amino acids in the CDR3, from cysteine to phenylalanine inclusive. CDR3 DNA is the only sequence kept; it has 42 bases, read in frame from the first base. This clone is characterized as large (0.1 to 1%). What antigen it recognizes has not been identified. The junction shows a germline mismatch at one end, possibly a read error. The paper's findings and limits, for the study overall: Because no psoriatic arthritis synovial tissue samples were available, cells were taken from synovial fluid instead of synovial tissue. Some individual clones occupied over 5% of the repertoire, though most synovial CD8+ subsets remained polyclonal. Only three patients were covered by TCR sequencing, and this limited sample size was acknowledged by the authors.

Synovial fluid effusions were aspirated from the actively inflamed joints of patients with psoriatic arthritis. For each patient, synovial fluid served as the source from which three memory CD8+ T cell populations were isolated by sorting: Tc1 cells (IL-17A-IFNgamma+), Tc17 cells (IL-17A+) and the bulk memory fraction, allowing their TCR repertoires to be compared. Psoriatic arthritis patients met the Classification of Psoriatic Arthritis Study Group (CASPAR) criteria. CD45RA-CD27+/- plus CD45RA+CD27- cells were sorted as bulk memory CD8+ T cells. Sorted CD8+ T cell subsets from the synovial fluid of a few patients with psoriatic arthritis were subjected to TCRbeta sequencing. Before use, synovial fluid mononuclear cells were separated with Lymphoprep and cryopreserved in liquid nitrogen. The medium used for cryopreservation had around 50% fetal calf serum and approximately 9% dimethyl sulfoxide.

After DNA extraction (Qiagen), TCRbeta V-D-J rearrangements underwent bias-controlled amplification and then high-throughput sequencing (immunoSEQ; Adaptive Biotech). As for how the authors treated the data: The immunoSEQ Analyzer platform was used for sequence-level analysis of productive sequences. Clonality was calculated as 1 minus Pielou's evenness, so values run from 0 (highly polyclonal) up to 1 (monoclonal). Repertoire overlap between subsets was quantified with the Morisita index, from 0 (no similarity) to 1 (complete similarity). This is the immuneACCESS table as TCRdb keeps it, with only in-frame sequences that have V and J called. A part of the clones is gone; compared with another copy, unresolved V genes explain less than half, and the rest is unexplained. V, J and clone size were drawn from that table, and D and trimming were deduced from the DNA. This sample comprises about 2,300 clones, roughly 70% of them detected only once. The ten largest make up 14% of the sample.

This chain joins TRBV23-1 to TRBJ1-1; no D gene can be assigned with confidence. TRBV23-1 counts as an open reading frame of uncertain function. Sequences were obtained from memory CD8+ T cells from synovial fluid. Interpreted using the paper, the cell subset or site label stands for: bulk memory CD8+ T cells (CD45RA-CD27+/- and CD45RA+CD27-). The receptor comes from a human donor with psoriatic arthritis. The CDR3 protein is CASSQSSCQCPRNF. Read as DNA, the sequence is TGCGCCAGCAGTCAATCGAGCTGCCAGTGTCCGAGAAACTTT.